Below, one TCR beta chain is given with its context. Its specificity is unknown. Germline V gene data show CDR1 as ENHRY and CDR2 as SYGVKD. Trimming cost V 11 bases and J 2 bases; bases outside gene matches: 5. This CDR3 is 12 amino acids long. PCR primers comprised 60 Vbeta and 13 Jbeta primers. Clones were read by immunoSEQ multiplex PCR, and TCRdb kept only the in-frame ones, dropping some. Of 57,000 or so clones detected, over 70% appear once; the ten largest clones hold 45% to 60%. The data were obtained in a study of cytomegalovirus exposure and HLA in healthy donors. Study-level results: Analyzed later, most CMV-associated TCR beta chains appeared HLA-restricted. A prior analysis recorded that most TCR beta V segments were productive about 87% or about 30% of the time.

The rearrangement uses TRBV10-3 and TRBJ2-7, with 8 positions matching TRBD1. Sequenced input: PBMCs. This TCR came from a man in his forties or fifties in good health and CMV-seropositive. The CDR3 loop is CAVGQGPYEQYF. DNA for the CDR3: TGTGCCGTCGGACAGGGTCCCTACGAGCAGTACTTC.